The 2 T cell receptor beta chains below come from one sample, sequenced in a study of T cells in Graves' hyperthyroidism and ophthalmopathy. RNA transcripts served as the template for amplifying TCR beta CDR3 regions. The HTBI set primed first-round TCR CDR3 RT-PCR. TCRdb re-called the multiplex PCR reads with MiXCR, one entry per CDR3 protein. Of 490,000 or so distinct CDR3 sequences listed, roughly 21% are singletons. Sequenced material: blood. Every receptor here comes from a middle-aged man with Graves' ophthalmopathy.

The V and J genes are TRBV9 and TRBJ2-7; 9 bases line up with TRBD1. The germline V gene encodes CDR1 SGDLS and CDR2 YYNGEE. This CDR3 has 15 amino acids. Trimming removed 4 bases from V and 5 bases from J; junction bases left unmatched: 10. The CDR3 sequence: CASSPGDRVSHEQYF. DNA for the CDR3: TGTGCCAGCAGCCCCGGGGACAGGGTTTCCCACGAGCAGTACTTC.

This clonotype was recorded many times. The chain is built from TRBV7-2 and TRBJ1-2; a weak D match, TRBD1 (5 bases). The V end lost 6 bases, the J end lost 5 bases, and 16 bases lay between the germline ends. This CDR3 region has 14 residues. In germline, CDR1 is SGHTA, CDR2 FQGNSA. The CDR3 region is CASSPDPEGYGYTF. The CDR3 DNA follows: TGTGCCAGCAGTCCGGACCCTGAGGGGTATGGCTACACCTTC.